The present T cell receptor (beta chain) was sequenced within a study of T-cell memory formation after mild COVID-19. The overall study: Largely, the TCR clusters proved donor specific.

Researchers used 5'RACE with constant-segment primers to make TCR alpha and TCR beta cDNA libraries that carry sample barcodes and UMIs. Each CDR3 protein is one row after TCRdb ran MiXCR on the 5' RACE reads. The repertoire holds some 97,000 distinct CDR3 sequences, with approximately 12% as singletons. In the case of this clonotype: Its antigen is unidentified.

Whole-study results and caveats: That cross-reactive memory joined was suggested by some responding clones appearing in pre-infection memory.

The TCR was taken from a man in his late teens or twenties who had mild COVID-19 (a few samples of this study predate the infection). Cell type and time point are not known. The sequenced sample was PBMCs or a T cell subset sorted from them (not recorded which).

In DNA, the CDR3 is TGCGCCAGCAGCTTGTTTCACAGGGGGATCAACGAGCAGTACTTC. It translates to CASSLFHRGINEQYF. The chain carries TRBV5-1 and TRBJ2-7, with 8 nucleotides matching TRBD1. Germline loops: CDR1 SGHRS, CDR2 YFSETQ. With 1 base clipped from V and 5 bases from J, the junction kept 8 bases outside the gene matches. The CDR3 has 15 amino acids.